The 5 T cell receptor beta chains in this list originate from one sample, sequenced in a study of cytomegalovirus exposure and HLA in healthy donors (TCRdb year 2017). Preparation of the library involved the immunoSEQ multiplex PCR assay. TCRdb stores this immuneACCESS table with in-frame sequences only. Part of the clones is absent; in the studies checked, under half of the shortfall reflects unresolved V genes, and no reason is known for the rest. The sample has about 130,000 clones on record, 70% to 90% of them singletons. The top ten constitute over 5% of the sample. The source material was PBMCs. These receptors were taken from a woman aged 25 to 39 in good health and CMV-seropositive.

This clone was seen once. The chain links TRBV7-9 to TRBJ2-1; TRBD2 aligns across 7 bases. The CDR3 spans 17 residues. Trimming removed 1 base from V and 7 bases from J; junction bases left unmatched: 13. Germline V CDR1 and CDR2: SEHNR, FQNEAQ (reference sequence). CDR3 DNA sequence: TGTGCCAGCAGCTTAGAGCGTATGGGGGAGGGCCATAATGAGCAGTTCTTC. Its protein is CASSLERMGEGHNEQFF.

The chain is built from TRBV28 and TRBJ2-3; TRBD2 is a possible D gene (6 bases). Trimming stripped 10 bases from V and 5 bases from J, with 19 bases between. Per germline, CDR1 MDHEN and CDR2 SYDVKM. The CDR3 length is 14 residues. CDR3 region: CATKHGSSGDTQYF. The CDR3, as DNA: TGTGCCACCAAACACGGAAGTAGCGGAGATACGCAGTATTTT.

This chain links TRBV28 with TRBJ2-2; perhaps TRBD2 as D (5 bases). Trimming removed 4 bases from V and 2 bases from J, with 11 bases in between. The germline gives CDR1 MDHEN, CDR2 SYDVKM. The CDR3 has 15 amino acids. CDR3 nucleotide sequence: TGTGCCAGCAGTTCCTCGGGGTTTAACACCGGGGAGCTGTTTTTT. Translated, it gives CASSSSGFNTGELFF.

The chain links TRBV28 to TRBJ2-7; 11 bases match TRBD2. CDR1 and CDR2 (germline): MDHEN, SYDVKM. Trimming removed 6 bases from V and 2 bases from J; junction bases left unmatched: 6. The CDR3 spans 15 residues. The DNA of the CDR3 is TGTGCCAGCAGGTACGGACTAGCGGGCACCTACGAGCAGTACTTC. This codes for CASRYGLAGTYEQYF.

This CDR3 is CASRVGGGEQYF. Written as DNA, the CDR3 is TGTGCCAGCAGAGTCGGTGGAGGAGAGCAGTACTTC. V usage is TRBV25-1 and J usage is TRBJ2-7, with D perhaps matching TRBD2 (5 bases). The CDR3 extends over 12 amino acids. Germline values: CDR1 MGHDK, CDR2 SYGVNS. Trimming took 6 bases from V and 7 from J, leaving 13 bases between them.